This T cell receptor beta chain is from a study of CD8+CD57+ T cells in acquired aplastic anemia. Study as a whole: Around 3.2 ug was the average amount of DNA from sorted CD4+ and CD8+ cells.

Whole-study results and caveats: Both patients and controls carried the same twenty-nine CD8+ CDR3 sequences.

Genomic DNA, serving as template, underwent TCR beta VDJ and CDR3 profiling. TCRdb re-called the reads through MiXCR, storing one row per CDR3 protein. This table holds 250,000 to 350,000 distinct CDR3 sequences, around three fifths found once. This clonotype was found a few times. Its target is not known. The CDR3 is 16 residues long. The junction had 17 bases not matched to a gene; V was cut back by 10 bases and J by 6 bases. Germline V lookup: CDR1 ENHRY, CDR2 SYGVKD. The TCR was taken from a human donor with severe aplastic anemia or a healthy control (not recorded which). The gene calls are TRBV10-3 and TRBJ1-1; 10 nucleotides match TRBD1. The material sequenced was sorted CD4+, CD8+, or CD8+CD57+ T cells (not recorded which) from PBMCs. CDR3 in DNA: TGTGCCACCTCGTGGACAGGGGGTCTTCAGTTTCCTGAAGCTTTCTTT. Its translation is CATSWTGGLQFPEAFF.